A few counts support the clone carrying this T cell receptor (beta chain). What it binds is unknown. V shed 2 bases and J 2 bases; nucleotides not matched to a gene: 7. The CDR3 consists of 16 residues. Germline CDR1 MGHDK, CDR2 SYGVNS. This entry comes from a study of T-cell memory formation after mild COVID-19. Study details: Largely, TCR clusters stayed within a single donor. Study-level findings and limits: Specificity for SARS-CoV-2 was not confirmed among the second-wave clones peaking on day 37. Some SARS-CoV-2-responding clones were already detected in memory before infection.

TCRdb called the 5' RACE reads again in MiXCR, with one record for every CDR3 protein. The repertoire holds hundreds of thousands of distinct CDR3 sequences, with less than 25% as singletons. The source material was PBMCs or a T cell subset sorted from them (not recorded which). The gene calls are TRBV25-1 and TRBJ2-3; 7 positions agree with TRBD2. The sequence was collected from an adult woman who had mild COVID-19 (a few samples of this study predate the infection). Cell type and time point are not known. The CDR3 bases are TGTGCCAGCAGTGAAGGTGGCGGGGGACCCACAGATACGCAGTATTTT. Residues: CASSEGGGGPTDTQYF.